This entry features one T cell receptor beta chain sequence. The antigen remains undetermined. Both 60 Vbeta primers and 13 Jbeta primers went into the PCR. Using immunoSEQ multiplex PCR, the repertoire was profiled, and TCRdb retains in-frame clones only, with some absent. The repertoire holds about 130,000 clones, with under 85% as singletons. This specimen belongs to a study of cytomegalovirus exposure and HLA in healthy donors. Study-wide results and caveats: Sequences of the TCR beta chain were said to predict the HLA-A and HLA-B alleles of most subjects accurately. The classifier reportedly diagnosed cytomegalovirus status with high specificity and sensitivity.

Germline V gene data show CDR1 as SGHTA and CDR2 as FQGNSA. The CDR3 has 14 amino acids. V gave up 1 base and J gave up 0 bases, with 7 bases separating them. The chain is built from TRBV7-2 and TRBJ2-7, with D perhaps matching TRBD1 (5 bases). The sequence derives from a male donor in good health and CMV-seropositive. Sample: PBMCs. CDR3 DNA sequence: TGTGCCAGCAGCTTAGATAGGGGCTCCTACGAGCAGTACTTC. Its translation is CASSLDRGSYEQYF.